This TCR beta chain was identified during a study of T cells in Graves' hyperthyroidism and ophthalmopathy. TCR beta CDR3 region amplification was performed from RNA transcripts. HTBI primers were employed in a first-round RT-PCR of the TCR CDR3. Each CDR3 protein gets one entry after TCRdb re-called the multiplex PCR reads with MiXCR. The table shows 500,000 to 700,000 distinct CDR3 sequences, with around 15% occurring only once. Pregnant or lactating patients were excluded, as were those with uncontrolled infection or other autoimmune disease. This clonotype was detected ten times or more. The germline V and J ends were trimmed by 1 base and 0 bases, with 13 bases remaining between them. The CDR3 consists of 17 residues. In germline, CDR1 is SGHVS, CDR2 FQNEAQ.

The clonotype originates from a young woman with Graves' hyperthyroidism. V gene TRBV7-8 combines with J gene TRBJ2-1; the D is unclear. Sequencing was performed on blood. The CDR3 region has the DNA TGTGCCAGCAGCTTAGGTAGGGCGGTTTCCTCCTACAATGAGCAGTTCTTC. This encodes CASSLGRAVSSYNEQFF.